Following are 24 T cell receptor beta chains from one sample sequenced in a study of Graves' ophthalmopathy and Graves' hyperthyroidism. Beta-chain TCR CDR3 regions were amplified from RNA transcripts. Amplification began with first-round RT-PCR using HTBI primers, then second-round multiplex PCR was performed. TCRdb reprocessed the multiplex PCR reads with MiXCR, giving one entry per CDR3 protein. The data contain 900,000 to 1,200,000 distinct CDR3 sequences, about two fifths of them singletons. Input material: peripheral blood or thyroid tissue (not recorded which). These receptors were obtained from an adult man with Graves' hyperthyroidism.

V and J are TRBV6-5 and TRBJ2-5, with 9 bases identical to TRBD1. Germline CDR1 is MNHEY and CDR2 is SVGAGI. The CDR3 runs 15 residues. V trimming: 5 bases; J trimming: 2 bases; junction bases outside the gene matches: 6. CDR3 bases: TGTGCCAGCAGTGAGCCGGGACAGGGTCAAGAGACCCAGTACTTC. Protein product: CASSEPGQGQETQYF.

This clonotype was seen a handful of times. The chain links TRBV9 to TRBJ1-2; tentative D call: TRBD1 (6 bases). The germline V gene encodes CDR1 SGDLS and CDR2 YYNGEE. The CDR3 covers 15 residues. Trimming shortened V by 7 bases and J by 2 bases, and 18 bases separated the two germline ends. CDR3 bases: TGTGCCAGCTCACCACCGTCTGGGACAAACTATGGCTACACCTTC. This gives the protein CASSPPSGTNYGYTF.

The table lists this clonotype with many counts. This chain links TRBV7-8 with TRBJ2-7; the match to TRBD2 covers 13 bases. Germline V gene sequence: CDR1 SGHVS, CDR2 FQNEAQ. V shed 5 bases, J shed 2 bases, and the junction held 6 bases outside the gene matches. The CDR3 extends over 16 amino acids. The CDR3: CASSEGLAGATYEQYF. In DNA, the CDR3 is TGTGCCAGCAGCGAAGGACTAGCGGGAGCAACCTACGAGCAGTACTTC.

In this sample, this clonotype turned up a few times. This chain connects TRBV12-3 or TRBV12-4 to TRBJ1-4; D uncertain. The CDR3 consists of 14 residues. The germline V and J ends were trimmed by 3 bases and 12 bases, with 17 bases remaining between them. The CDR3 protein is CASSFRRGGWELFF. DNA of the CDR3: TGTGCCAGCAGTTTTAGGCGGGGAGGTTGGGAACTGTTTTTT.

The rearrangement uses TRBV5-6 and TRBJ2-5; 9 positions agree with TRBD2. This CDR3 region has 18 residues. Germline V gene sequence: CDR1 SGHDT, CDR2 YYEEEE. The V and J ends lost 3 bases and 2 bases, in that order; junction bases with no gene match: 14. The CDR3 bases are TGTGCCAGCAGCTCGGCGATCCTAGCGGGGTTTAATCAAGAGACCCAGTACTTC. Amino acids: CASSSAILAGFNQETQYF.

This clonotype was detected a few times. As DNA, the CDR3 is TGTGCCAGCAGCCCGACTAGCGGGACGGGCACCGGGGAGCTGTTTTTT. Its protein product is CASSPTSGTGTGELFF. The chain is built from TRBV7-7 and TRBJ2-2; 11 nucleotides match TRBD2. Unmatched junction bases numbered 6, after V lost 5 bases and J lost 4 bases. CDR3 length equals 16 residues. The germline V gene has CDR1 SSHAT and CDR2 FNYEAQ (reference sequence).

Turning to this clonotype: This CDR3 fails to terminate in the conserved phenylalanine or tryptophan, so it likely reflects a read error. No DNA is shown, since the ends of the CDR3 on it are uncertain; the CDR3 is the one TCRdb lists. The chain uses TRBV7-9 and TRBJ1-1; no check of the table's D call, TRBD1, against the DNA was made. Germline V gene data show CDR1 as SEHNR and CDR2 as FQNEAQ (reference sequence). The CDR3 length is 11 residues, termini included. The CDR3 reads CASSLGQGGFY.

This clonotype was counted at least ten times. CDR3 sequence: CASSTDRGGNQPQHF. The CDR3 bases are TGTGCCAGTAGTACCGACAGGGGAGGAAATCAGCCCCAGCATTTT. This rearrangement joins TRBV19 to TRBJ1-5, with 8 nucleotides matching TRBD1. This CDR3 is built from 15 residues. CDR1 is LNHDA, CDR2 SQIVND, per germline (reference sequence). The junction had 6 bases not matched to a gene; V was cut back by 4 bases and J by 4 bases.

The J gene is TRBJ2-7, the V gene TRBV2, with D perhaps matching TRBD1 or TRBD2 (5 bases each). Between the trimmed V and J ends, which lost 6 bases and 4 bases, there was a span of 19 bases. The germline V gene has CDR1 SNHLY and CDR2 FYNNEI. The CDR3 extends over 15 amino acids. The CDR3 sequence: CASSQDGGPLYEQYF. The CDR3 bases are TGTGCCAGCAGCCAAGATGGGGGTCCCCTTTACGAGCAGTACTTC.

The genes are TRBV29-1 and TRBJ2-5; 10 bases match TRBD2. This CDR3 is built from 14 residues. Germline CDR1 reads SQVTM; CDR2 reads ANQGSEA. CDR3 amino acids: CSSRLAGYQETQYF. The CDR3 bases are TGCAGTTCCCGACTAGCGGGTTACCAAGAGACCCAGTACTTC. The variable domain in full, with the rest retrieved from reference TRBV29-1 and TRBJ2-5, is SAVISQKPSRDICQRGTSLTIQCQVDSQVTMMFWYRQQPGQSLTLIATANQGSEATYESGFVIDKFPISRPNLTFSTLTVSNMSPEDSSIYLCSSRLAGYQETQYFGPGTRLLVL.

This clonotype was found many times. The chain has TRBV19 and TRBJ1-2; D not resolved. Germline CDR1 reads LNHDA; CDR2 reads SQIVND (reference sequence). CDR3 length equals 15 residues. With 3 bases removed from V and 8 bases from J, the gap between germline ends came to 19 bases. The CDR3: CASSMSAAKTGGYTF. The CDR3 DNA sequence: TGTGCCAGTAGTATGTCGGCAGCAAAGACTGGGGGCTACACCTTC.

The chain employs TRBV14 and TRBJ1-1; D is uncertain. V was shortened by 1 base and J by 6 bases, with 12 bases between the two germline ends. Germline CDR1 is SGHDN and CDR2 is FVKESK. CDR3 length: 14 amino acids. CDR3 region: CASSQAPRRSEAFF. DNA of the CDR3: TGTGCCAGCAGCCAAGCCCCTCGTCGGTCTGAAGCTTTCTTT.

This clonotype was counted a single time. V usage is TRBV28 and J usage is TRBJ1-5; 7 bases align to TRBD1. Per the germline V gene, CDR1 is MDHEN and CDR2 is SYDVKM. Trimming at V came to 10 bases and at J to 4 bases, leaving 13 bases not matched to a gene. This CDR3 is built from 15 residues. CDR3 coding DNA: TGTGCCATACTAGAACAGGGGAGAGGGAATCAGCCCCAGCATTTT. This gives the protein CAILEQGRGNQPQHF. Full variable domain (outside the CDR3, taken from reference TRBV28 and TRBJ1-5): DVKVTQSSRYLVKRTGEKVFLECVQDMDHENMFWYRQDPGLGLRLIYFSYDVKMKEKGDIPEGYSVSREKKERFSLILESASTNQTSMYLCAILEQGRGNQPQHFGDGTRLSIL.

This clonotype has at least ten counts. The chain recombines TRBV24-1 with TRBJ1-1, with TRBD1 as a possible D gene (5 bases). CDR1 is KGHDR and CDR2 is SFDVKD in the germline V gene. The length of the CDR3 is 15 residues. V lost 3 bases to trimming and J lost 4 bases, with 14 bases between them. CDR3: CATSDPPGGSTEAFF. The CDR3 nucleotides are TGTGCCACCAGTGATCCCCCTGGGGGGTCCACTGAAGCTTTCTTT.

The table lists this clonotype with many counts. The CDR3 nucleotides are TGTGCCATCAGAGACAGACATAATTCACCCCTCCACTTT. This gives the protein CAIRDRHNSPLHF. This rearrangement joins TRBV10-3 to TRBJ1-6; weak D call: TRBD1 (5 bases). CDR3 length: 13 residues. Between the trimmed V and J ends, which lost 6 bases and 5 bases, there was a span of 8 bases. The germline CDR1 and CDR2 sequences are ENHRY and SYGVKD.

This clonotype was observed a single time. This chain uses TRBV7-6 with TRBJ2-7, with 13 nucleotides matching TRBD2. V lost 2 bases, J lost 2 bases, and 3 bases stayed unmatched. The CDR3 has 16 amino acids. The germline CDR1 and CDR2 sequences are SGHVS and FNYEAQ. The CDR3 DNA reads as TGTGCCAGCAGCTTACTTGGACTAGCGGGAGCCTACGAGCAGTACTTC. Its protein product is CASSLLGLAGAYEQYF. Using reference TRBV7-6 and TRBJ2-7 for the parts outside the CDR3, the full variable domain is GAGVSQSPRYKVTKRGQDVALRCDPISGHVSLYWYRQALGQGPEFLTYFNYEAQQDKSGLPNDRFSAERPEGSISTLTIQRTEQRDSAMYRCASSLLGLAGAYEQYFGPGTRLTVT.

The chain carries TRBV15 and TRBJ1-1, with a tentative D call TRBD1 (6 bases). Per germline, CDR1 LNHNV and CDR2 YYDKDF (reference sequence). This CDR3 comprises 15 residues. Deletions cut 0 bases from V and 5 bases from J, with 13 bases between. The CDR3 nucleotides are TGTGCCACCAGCAGAGATAGGGCAGGGGTGACTGAAGCTTTCTTT. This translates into CATSRDRAGVTEAFF.

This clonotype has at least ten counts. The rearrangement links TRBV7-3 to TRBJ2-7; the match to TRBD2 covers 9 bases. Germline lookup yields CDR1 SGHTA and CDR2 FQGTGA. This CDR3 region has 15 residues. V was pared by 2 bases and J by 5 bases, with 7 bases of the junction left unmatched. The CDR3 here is CASSLEAGGGHEQYF. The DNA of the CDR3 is TGTGCCAGCAGCTTAGAAGCGGGAGGCGGCCACGAGCAGTACTTC.

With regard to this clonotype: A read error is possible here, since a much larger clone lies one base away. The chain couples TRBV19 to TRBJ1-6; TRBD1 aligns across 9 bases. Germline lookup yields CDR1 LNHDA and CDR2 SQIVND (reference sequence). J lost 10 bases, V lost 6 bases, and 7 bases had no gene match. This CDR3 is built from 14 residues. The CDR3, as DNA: TGTGCCAGTAGCCCGGGACAGGGAATGTCACCCCTCCACTTT. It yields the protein CASSPGQGMSPLHF.

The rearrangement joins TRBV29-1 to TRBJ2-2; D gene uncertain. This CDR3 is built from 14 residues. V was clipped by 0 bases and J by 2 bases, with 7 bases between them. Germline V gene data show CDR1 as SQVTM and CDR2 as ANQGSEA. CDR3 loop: CSVEDQGNTGELFF. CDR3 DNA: TGCAGCGTTGAAGATCAAGGAAACACCGGGGAGCTGTTTTTT.

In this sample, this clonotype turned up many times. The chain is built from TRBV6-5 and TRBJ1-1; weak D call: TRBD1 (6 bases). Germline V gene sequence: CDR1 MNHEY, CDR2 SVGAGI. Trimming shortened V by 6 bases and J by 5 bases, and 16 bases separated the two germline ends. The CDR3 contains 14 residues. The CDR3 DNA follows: TGTGCCAGCAGCCCGGTACCCAGGGGAACTGAAGCTTTCTTT. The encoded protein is CASSPVPRGTEAFF.

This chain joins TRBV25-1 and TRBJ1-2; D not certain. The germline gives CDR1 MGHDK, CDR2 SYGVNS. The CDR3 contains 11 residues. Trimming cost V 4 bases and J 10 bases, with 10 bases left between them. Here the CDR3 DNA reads TGTGCCAGCAGTGGAGGACTGGACTACACCTTC. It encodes CASSGGLDYTF.

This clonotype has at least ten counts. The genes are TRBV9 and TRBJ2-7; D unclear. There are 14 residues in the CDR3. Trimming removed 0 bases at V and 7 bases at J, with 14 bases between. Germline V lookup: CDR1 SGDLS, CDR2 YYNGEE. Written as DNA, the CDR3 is TGTGCCAGCAGCGTAGGTCTTAGTAAGGAGGAGCAGTACTTC. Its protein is CASSVGLSKEEQYF. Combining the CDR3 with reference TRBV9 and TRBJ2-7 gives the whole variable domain DSGVTQTPKHLITATGQRVTLRCSPRSGDLSVYWYQQSLDQGLQFLIQYYNGEERAKGNILERFSAQQFPDLHSELNLSSLELGDSALYFCASSVGLSKEEQYFGPGTRLTVT.

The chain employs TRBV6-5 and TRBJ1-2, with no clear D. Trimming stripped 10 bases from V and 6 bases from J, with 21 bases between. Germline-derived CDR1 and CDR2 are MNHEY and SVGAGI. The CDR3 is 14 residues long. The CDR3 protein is CATNGGPRSDGYTF. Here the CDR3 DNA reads TGTGCCACTAACGGAGGGCCCCGATCGGATGGCTACACCTTC.